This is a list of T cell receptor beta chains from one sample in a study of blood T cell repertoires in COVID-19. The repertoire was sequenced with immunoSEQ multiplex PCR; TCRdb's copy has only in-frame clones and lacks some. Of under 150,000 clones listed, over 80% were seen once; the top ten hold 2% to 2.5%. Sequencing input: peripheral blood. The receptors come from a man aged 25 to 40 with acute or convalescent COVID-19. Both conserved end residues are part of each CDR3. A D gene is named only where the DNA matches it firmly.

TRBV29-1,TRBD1,CSTTGTGDYTEAFF
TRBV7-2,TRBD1,CASSLTGALLNYGYTF
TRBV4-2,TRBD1,CASSRQGGTGGNTIYF
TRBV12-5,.,CASTEYRSPGNTIYF
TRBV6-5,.,CASGQGGGELFF
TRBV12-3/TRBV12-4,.,CASSLGQAGYTF
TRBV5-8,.,CASSLGGSTQDTQYF
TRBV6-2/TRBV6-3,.,CASSPQGSNQPQHF
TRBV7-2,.,CASSLSREARELFF
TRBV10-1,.,CASSSSANYGYTF
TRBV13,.,CASSLAQWGGTEAFF
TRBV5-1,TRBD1,CASSFLGGRYGYTF
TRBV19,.,CASSTTDRSPLHF
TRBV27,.,CASSSTAGLYQPQHF
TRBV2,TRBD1,CASLGQNYEQYF
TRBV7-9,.,CASSLRMLFF
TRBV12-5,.,CASGLAALGVRGETQYF
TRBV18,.,CASSPGSYGYTF
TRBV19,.,CASSFQQGFREQFF
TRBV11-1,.,CASSPRLTTGELFF
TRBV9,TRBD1,CASAPGQSNEKLFF
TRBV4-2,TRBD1,CASSQPDRGNQPQHF
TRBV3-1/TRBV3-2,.,CASSQDQQTYYGYTF
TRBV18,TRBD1,CASSPFATGAPDGYTF
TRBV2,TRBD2,CASSSGGAHEQFF
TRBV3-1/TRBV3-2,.,CASSQDGLGTGEAFF
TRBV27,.,CASSLNQGTYNSPLHF
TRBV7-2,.,CASSLSWLAPTDTQYF
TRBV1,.,CTSSPDYRETQYF
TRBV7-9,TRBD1,CASSFTGQGEAFF
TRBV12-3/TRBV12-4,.,CASGNQGGNIQYF
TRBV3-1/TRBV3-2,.,CASSQVDSHYGYTF
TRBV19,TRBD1,CASSGGGTANTEAFF
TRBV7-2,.,CASSLTGSGSPLHF
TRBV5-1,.,CASSFRGARNNEQFF
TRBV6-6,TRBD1,CASSPPRTGGFSPLHF
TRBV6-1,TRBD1,CASSEIQGNTIYF
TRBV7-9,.,CASSLVPGSYEQYF
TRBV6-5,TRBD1,CASSSDRGLGNEQFF
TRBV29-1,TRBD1,CSVVLGQGWTEAFF
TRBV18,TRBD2,CASSPRASGPSYNEQFF
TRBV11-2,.,CASSLGRQEAFF
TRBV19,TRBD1,CASRRPPGTGGSPLHF
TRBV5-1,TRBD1,CASSLTLTGGKGETQYF
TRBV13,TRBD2,CASSLVWADREGEETQYF
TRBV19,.,CASSPPRLSYGYTF
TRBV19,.,CASSTWQALGYGYTF
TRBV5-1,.,CASSTRPDEQFF